The T cell receptor (beta chain) under discussion was sequenced for a study of B cell selection in AIRE deficiency. Study conclusions and caveats: Shared Treg sequences were biased toward short CDR3s with few non-templated nucleotide insertions.

About this clone: The target antigen is unknown.

Regulatory T cells were sorted as CD4+CD25hiCD127low/negative. This CDR3 contains 11 residues. Germline CDR1 is DFQATT and CDR2 is SNEGSKA (reference sequence). Trimming left V 3 bases short and J 3 bases short, with 5 bases between. Method: immunoSEQ multiplex PCR; TCRdb's copy keeps in-frame clones and lacks some. Here the sample spans roughly 22,000 clones, about 94% being singletons. V is TRBV20-1 and J is TRBJ1-2; D is unclear. The source is a human donor with AIRE deficiency. Material for sequencing was Tregs sorted from PBMCs. CDR3 in amino acids: CSAREDYGYTF. Here the CDR3 DNA reads TGCAGTGCTAGGGAAGACTATGGCTACACCTTC.